This T cell receptor (beta chain) came from a study of T cells expressing NK-cell markers. In the study overall: Investigators obtained TCR beta repertoires from sorted CD3+CD56+NKG2C+, CD3+CD56+NKG2C- and CD3+CD56-NKG2C+ T cells. The authors sequenced eight donors, of whom seven were HCMV-seropositive and one was seronegative. The study, taken as a whole, reports: NKG2C+ dominant clonotype frequencies in six donors were roughly 1.0-7.5% of CD8+ T cells. Four donors showed these clonotypes also leading the CD3+CD56-NKG2C+ fraction.

On this clonotype: Its antigen is not known.

TCRdb reanalyzed the 5' RACE reads and collapses them to one entry per CDR3 protein, without DNA. The repertoire table contains about 390,000 distinct CDR3 sequences. The sequencing sample was made of blood T cells: a sorted CD56 or NKG2C T cell subset, CD4+ or CD8+ T cells, or bulk PBMC T cells (not recorded which). This clonotype was obtained from a woman aged 45-65 years in good health.

CDR3 protein: CASSDTSYEQYF. V is TRBV6-2 or TRBV6-3 and J is TRBJ2-7. Germline CDR1 and CDR2: MNHEY and SVGEGT. This CDR3 has 12 amino acids.